One and the same sample provided the 7 T cell receptor beta chains below, sequenced in a study of blood T cell repertoires in COVID-19. Some clones are missing from TCRdb's copy, which holds only in-frame ones; the method was immunoSEQ multiplex PCR. Counted here are more than 10,000 clones, about nine tenths occurring once; the ten biggest clones make up around 15%. The sample taken for sequencing was peripheral blood. These receptor sequences come from an older man with active COVID-19.

CDR3: CASSLLGLTDTQYF. The CDR3 DNA is TGTGCCAGTAGTCTTCTGGGACTCACAGATACGCAGTATTTT. The V gene is TRBV19, the J gene TRBJ2-3, with a possible D match to TRBD2 (6 bases). Per the germline V gene, CDR1 is LNHDA and CDR2 is SQIVND (reference sequence). V lost 5 bases and J 2 bases, leaving 11 bases between the germline ends. The CDR3 extends over 14 amino acids.

The CDR3 loop reads CASSPYWGGYEQYF. The CDR3 DNA reads as TGTGCCAGCAGCCCCTATTGGGGGGGCTACGAGCAGTACTTC. The chain joins TRBV11-3 to TRBJ2-7, with 7 bases aligning to TRBD2. Germline CDR1 is SGHNT and CDR2 is YENEEA. The trim removed 5 bases at V and 3 bases at J, leaving 7 bases unmatched. The CDR3 is made up of 14 amino acids.

The chain is built from TRBV7-9 and TRBJ1-3; D may be TRBD1 (6 bases). CDR3 length equals 15 residues. Germline V lookup: CDR1 SEHNR, CDR2 FQNEAQ (reference sequence). Trimming cost V 6 bases and J 2 bases, with 14 bases left between them. The CDR3 nucleotides are TGTGCCAGCAGTGCTATTTCAGGGGCTGGAAACACCATATATTTT. It specifies CASSAISGAGNTIYF. The whole variable domain, remainder taken from reference TRBV7-9 and TRBJ1-3, is DTGVSQNPRHKITKRGQNVTFRCDPISEHNRLYWYRQTLGQGPEFLTYFQNEAQLEKSRLLSDRFSAERPKGSFSTLEIQRTEQGDSAMYLCASSAISGAGNTIYFGEGSWLTVV.

This chain joins TRBV5-1 and TRBJ2-3; weak D call: TRBD2 (6 bases). Between the trimmed V and J ends, which lost 2 bases and 3 bases, there was a span of 7 bases. From germline, CDR1 is SGHRS and CDR2 YFSETQ. This CDR3 has 13 residues. The DNA for the CDR3 is TGCGCCAGCAGCTTACGGGGGACAGATACGCAGTATTTT. Its protein product is CASSLRGTDTQYF.

The chain combines TRBV27 with TRBJ2-1; 12 bases match TRBD1. Germline CDR1 is MNHEY and CDR2 is SMNVEV (reference sequence). This CDR3 is built from 17 residues. Losses at the gene ends were 3 bases for V and 8 bases for J; bases not matched to a gene: 11. The CDR3: CASSFQGQGANWDEQFF. The CDR3 nucleotides read TGTGCCAGCAGTTTCCAGGGACAGGGGGCTAATTGGGATGAGCAGTTCTTC.

J is TRBJ1-6 and V is TRBV6-1, with D uncertain. V gave up 2 bases and J gave up 1 base, with 12 bases separating them. The CDR3 spans 17 residues. CDR1 is MNHNS and CDR2 is SASEGT in the germline V gene. This chain's CDR3 is CASSELTARSYNSPLHF. In nucleotides, the CDR3 is TGTGCCAGCAGTGAATTAACGGCTAGGTCCTATAATTCACCCCTCCACTTT.

CDR3 amino acids: CASTKWTGEYEQYF. The CDR3 region has the DNA TGCGCCAGCACCAAGTGGACTGGAGAATACGAGCAGTACTTC. The V and J genes are TRBV5-1 and TRBJ2-7; TRBD2 is a possible D gene (5 bases). Germline-derived CDR1 and CDR2 are SGHRS and YFSETQ. CDR3 length: 14 amino acids. V dropped 6 bases and J dropped 4 bases, with 17 bases sitting between them.